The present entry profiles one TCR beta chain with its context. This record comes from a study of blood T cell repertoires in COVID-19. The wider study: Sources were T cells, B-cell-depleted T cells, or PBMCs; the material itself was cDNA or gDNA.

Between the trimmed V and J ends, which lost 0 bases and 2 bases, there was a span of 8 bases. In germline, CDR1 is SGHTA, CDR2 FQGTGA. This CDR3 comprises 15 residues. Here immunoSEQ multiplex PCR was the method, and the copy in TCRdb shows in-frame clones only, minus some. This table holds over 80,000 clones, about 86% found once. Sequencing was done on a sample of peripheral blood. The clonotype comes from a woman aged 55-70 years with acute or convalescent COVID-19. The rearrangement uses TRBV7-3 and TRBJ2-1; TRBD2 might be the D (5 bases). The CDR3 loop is CASSLTGSPYNEQFF. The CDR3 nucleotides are TGTGCCAGCAGCTTAACAGGGAGCCCCTACAATGAGCAGTTCTTC. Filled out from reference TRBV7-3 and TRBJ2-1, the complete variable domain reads GAGVSQTPSNKVTEKGKYVELRCDPISGHTALYWYRQSLGQGPEFLIYFQGTGAADDSGLPNDRFFAVRPEGSVSTLKIQRTERGDSAVYLCASSLTGSPYNEQFFGPGTRLTVL.